The 8 T cell receptor beta chains below were found in one sample sequenced in a study of regulatory T cells in long-lasting Graves disease (TCRdb year 2021). Libraries were prepared through multiplex PCR. Sequencing was performed on an Illumina HiSeq 4000. CDR3 regions were amplified by Arm-PCR with iRepertoire HTBI primers to construct TCR beta libraries. The public sequencing data were trimmed at Q25 with fastp and processed into clonotypes with MiXCR by TCRdb, which kept only in-frame beta chains. Under each unique CDR3 protein, matching rows form one entry showing the most common genes and DNA. In all, the sample holds almost 450,000 distinct CDR3 sequences, and roughly 15% of those were seen once. Around 10% of the sample goes to the ten largest clones. In the paper's terms, the time point label means: newly diagnosed GD, antithyroid drugs for less than 3 months. For both TCR sequencing and RNA sequencing, RNA was extracted from PBMCs in TRIzol.

This sample also appeared in a second study, on T cells in Graves' hyperthyroidism and ophthalmopathy.

The specimen comprised peripheral blood mononuclear cells (PBMCs), sampled at new diagnosis, from a patient treated with antithyroid drugs. These TCRs come from a woman in her 30s with Graves disease. Donor details come from another sample of the same person, matched by shared clones.

V is TRBV5-1 and J is TRBJ2-7; 8 bases line up with TRBD2. V was pared by 3 bases and J by 5 bases, with 13 bases of the junction left unmatched. The CDR3 spans 16 residues. Germline CDR1 is SGHRS and CDR2 is YFSETQ. CDR3 DNA: TGCGCCAGCAGCTCTAGCCTAGCGGGTCTTTCCCACGAGCAGTACTTC. This translates into CASSSSLAGLSHEQYF.

This clonotype showed up just a few times. The rearrangement uses TRBV20-1 and TRBJ1-1; a possible D gene is TRBD1 (6 bases). The germline V gene encodes CDR1 DFQATT and CDR2 SNEGSKA (reference sequence). This CDR3 spans 12 amino acids. V dropped 3 bases and J dropped 4 bases, with 9 bases sitting between them. CDR3 residues: CSARRGATEAFF. CDR3 DNA: TGCAGTGCTAGGAGGGGGGCCACTGAAGCTTTCTTT.

The chain joins TRBV29-1 to TRBJ1-2, with D possibly TRBD1 on 5 matching bases. The germline V and J ends were trimmed by 4 bases and 4 bases, with 10 bases remaining between them. CDR1 is SQVTM, CDR2 ANQGSEA, per germline. This CDR3 comprises 12 residues. CDR3 amino acids: CSVAGTFYGYTF. DNA for the CDR3: TGCAGCGTTGCCGGGACCTTCTATGGCTACACCTTC.

Worth noting for this clonotype: It may be a read error: a sequence one base away is much more abundant. The chain's CDR3 is CASSEHQETQCF. The CDR3 DNA reads as TGTGCCAGCAGCGAACACCAAGAGACCCAGTGCTTC. The genes are TRBV7-6 and TRBJ2-5; D remains unclear. The CDR3 runs 12 residues. From germline, CDR1 is SGHVS and CDR2 FNYEAQ. Complete variable domain (other parts from reference TRBV7-6 and TRBJ2-5): GAGVSQSPRYKVTKRGQDVALRCDPISGHVSLYWYRQALGQGPEFLTYFNYEAQQDKSGLPNDRFSAERPEGSISTLTIQRTEQRDSAMYRCASSEHQETQCFGPGTRLLVL.

This clonotype turned up a few times. This sequence joins TRBV6-1 and TRBJ2-6; no reliable D call. This CDR3 has 15 amino acids. The germline V gene encodes CDR1 MNHNS and CDR2 SASEGT. Trimming left V 4 bases short and J 0 bases short, with 7 bases between. The CDR3 reads CASSVDPSGANVLTF. CDR3 coding DNA: TGTGCCAGCAGTGTGGACCCCTCTGGGGCCAACGTCCTGACTTTC.

CDR3 DNA sequence: TGCGCCAGCAGCTTGTCGAGGGACTCCTACGAGCAGTACTTC. Translated: CASSLSRDSYEQYF. The rearrangement links TRBV5-1 to TRBJ2-7, with D possibly TRBD2 on 5 matching bases. V was cut by 1 base and J by 0 bases, with 8 bases left in between. The CDR3 runs to 14 residues. Germline CDR1 SGHRS, CDR2 YFSETQ.

This chain uses TRBV7-3 with TRBJ2-7; D is unresolved. Germline assignment: CDR1 SGHTA and CDR2 FQGTGA. This CDR3 spans 12 amino acids. Trimming pared 8 bases from V and 2 bases from J, leaving 10 bases between. DNA for the CDR3: TGTGCCAGCGGGGAAGACCCCTACGAGCAGTACTTC. It specifies CASGEDPYEQYF.

This clonotype was seen only a few times. The rearrangement links TRBV25-1 to TRBJ2-3; TRBD2 aligns across 9 bases. CDR1 MGHDK and CDR2 SYGVNS come from the germline V gene. The CDR3 is made up of 16 amino acids. V was pared by 7 bases and J by 2 bases, with 10 bases of the junction left unmatched. For the CDR3, the DNA is TGTGCCAGCACCTCGGGACTAGCCGTGACCACAGATACGCAGTATTTT. Its translation is CASTSGLAVTTDTQYF.